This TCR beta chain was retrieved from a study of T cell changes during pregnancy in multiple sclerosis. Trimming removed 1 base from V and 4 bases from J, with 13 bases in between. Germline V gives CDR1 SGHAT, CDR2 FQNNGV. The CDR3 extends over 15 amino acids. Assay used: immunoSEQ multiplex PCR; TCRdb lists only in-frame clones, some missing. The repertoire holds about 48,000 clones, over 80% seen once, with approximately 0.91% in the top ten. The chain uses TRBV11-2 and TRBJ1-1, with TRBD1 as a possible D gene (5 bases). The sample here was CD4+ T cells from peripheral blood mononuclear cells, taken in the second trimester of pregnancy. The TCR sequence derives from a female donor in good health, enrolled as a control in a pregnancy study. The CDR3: CASSLGSGGSTEAFF. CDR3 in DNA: TGTGCCAGCAGCTTAGGTAGCGGGGGGAGCACTGAAGCTTTCTTT.